The rows below give T cell receptor beta chains drawn from one sample of a study of blood T cell repertoires in COVID-19. Generated by immunoSEQ multiplex PCR, the TCRdb table keeps only in-frame clones and is missing some. The sample shows 180,000 or so clones, 75% to 90% of them seen only once. Sequenced input: peripheral blood. These TCRs come from a woman in her thirties or forties with COVID-19, enrolled during active disease. Both conserved end residues are part of each CDR3. Each record gives: D gene, V gene, J gene, CDR3 protein. The D gene is left open where the match is weak.

TRBD1	TRBV9	TRBJ1-2	CASSVGDRGGRYTF
TRBD1	TRBV18	TRBJ2-3	CASSPKGQGIADTQYF
-	TRBV18	TRBJ2-1	CASSQSAAYNEQFF
-	TRBV7-9	TRBJ1-2	CASSPPEGLYNYGYTF
TRBD1	TRBV19	TRBJ1-4	CASTGTVWKLFF
TRBD1	TRBV24-1	TRBJ2-3	CATSDFINRPGQGAVRFTDTQYF
-	TRBV12-3/TRBV12-4	TRBJ1-2	CASSSDWDYGYTF
-	TRBV11-2	TRBJ1-6	CASSPGRGDRSLNSPLHF
-	TRBV6-6	TRBJ2-5	CASSHMGGALGETQYF
-	TRBV24-1	TRBJ1-2	CATSDSRRGNYGYTF